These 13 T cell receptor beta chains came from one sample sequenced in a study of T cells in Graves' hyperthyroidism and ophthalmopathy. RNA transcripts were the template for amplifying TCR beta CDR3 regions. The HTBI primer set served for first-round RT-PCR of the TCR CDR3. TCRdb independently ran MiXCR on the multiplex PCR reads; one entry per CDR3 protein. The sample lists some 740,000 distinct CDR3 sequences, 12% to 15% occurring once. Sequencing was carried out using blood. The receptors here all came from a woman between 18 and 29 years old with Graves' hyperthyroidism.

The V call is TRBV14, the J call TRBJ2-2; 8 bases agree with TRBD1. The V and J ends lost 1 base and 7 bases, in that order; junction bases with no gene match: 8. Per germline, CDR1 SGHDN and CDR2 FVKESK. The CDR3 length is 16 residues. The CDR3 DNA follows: TGTGCCAGCAGCCAAGCCCGACAGGGGACTGGCGGGGAGCTGTTTTTT. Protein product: CASSQARQGTGGELFF.

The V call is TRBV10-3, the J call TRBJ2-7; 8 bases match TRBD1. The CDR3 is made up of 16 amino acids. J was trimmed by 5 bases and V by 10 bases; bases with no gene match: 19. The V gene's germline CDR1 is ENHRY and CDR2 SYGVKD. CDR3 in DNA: TGTGCCACCGCCGGGACAGGCCTTTTGGCTTACGACGAGCAGTACTTC. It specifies CATAGTGLLAYDEQYF.

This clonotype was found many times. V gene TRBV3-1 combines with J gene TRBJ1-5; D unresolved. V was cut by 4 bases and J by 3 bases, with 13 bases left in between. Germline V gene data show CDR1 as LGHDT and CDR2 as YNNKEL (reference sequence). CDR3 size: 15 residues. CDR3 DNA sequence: TGTGCCAGCAGCCCCGGATCCGGGTCCAATCAGCCCCAGCATTTT. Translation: CASSPGSGSNQPQHF.

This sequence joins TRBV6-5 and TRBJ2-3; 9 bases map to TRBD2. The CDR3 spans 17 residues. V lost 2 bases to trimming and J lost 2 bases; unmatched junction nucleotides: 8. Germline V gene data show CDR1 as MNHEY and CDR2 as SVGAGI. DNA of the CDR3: TGTGCCAGCAGTTACCCCCCACCTAGCGGGAACACAGATACGCAGTATTTT. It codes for CASSYPPPSGNTDTQYF.

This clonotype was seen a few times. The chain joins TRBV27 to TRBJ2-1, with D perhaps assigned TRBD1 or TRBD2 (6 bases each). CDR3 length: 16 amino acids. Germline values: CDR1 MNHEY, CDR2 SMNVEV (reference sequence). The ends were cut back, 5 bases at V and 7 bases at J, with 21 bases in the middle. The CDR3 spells CASSPYLGGQKNEQFF. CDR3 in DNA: TGTGCCAGCAGTCCCTACCTTGGGGGGCAGAAAAATGAGCAGTTCTTC.

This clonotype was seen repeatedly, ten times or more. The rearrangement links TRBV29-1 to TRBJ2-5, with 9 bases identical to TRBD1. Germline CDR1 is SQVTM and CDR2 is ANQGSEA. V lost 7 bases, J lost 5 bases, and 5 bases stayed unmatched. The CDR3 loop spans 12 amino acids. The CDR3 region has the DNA TGCAGCGGCGGGACAGGGTCGGAGACCCAGTACTTC. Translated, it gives CSGGTGSETQYF.

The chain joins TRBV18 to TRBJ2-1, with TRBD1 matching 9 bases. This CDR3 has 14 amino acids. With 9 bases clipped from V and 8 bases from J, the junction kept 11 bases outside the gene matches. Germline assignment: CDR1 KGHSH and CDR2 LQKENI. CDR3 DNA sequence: TGTGCCAGTAAAACCGGGACAGGGTTTCATGAGCAGTTCTTC. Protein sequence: CASKTGTGFHEQFF. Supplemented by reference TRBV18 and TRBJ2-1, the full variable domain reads NAGVMQNPRHLVRRRGQEARLRCSPMKGHSHVYWYRQLPEEGLKFMVYLQKENIIDESGMPKERFSAEFPKEGPSILRIQQVVRGDSAAYFCASKTGTGFHEQFFGPGTRLTVL.

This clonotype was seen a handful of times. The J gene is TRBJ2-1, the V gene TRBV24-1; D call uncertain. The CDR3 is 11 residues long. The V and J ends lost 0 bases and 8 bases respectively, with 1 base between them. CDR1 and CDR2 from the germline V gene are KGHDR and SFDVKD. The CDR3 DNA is TGTGCCACCAGTGATTTGTATGAGCAGTTCTTC. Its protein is CATSDLYEQFF.

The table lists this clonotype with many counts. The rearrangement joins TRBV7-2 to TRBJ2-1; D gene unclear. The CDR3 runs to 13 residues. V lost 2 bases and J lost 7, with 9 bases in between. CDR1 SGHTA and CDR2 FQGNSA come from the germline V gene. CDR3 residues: CASSLISWNEQFF. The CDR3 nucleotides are TGTGCCAGCAGCTTAATCAGCTGGAATGAGCAGTTCTTC. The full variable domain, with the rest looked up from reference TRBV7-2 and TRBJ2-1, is GAGVSQSPSNKVTEKGKDVELRCDPISGHTALYWYRQSLGQGLEFLIYFQGNSAPDKSGLPSDRFSAERTGGSVSTLTIQRTQQEDSAVYLCASSLISWNEQFFGPGTRLTVL.

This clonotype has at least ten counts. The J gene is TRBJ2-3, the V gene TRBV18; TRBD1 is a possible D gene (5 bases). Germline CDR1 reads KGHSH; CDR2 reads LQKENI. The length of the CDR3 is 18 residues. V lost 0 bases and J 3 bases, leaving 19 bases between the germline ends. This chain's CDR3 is CASSPPVTRVDGTDTQYF. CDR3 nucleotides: TGTGCCAGCTCACCACCGGTGACCAGGGTGGACGGGACAGATACGCAGTATTTT. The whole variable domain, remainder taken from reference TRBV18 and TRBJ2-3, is NAGVMQNPRHLVRRRGQEARLRCSPMKGHSHVYWYRQLPEEGLKFMVYLQKENIIDESGMPKERFSAEFPKEGPSILRIQQVVRGDSAAYFCASSPPVTRVDGTDTQYFGPGTRLTVL.

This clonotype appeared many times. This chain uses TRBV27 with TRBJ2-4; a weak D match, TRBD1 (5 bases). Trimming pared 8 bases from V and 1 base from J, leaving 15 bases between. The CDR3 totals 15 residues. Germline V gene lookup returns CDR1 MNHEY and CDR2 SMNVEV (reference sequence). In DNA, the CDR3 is TGTGCCAGCCGCCCTAGAAAGGGGGCCAAAAACATTCAGTACTTC. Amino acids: CASRPRKGAKNIQYF.

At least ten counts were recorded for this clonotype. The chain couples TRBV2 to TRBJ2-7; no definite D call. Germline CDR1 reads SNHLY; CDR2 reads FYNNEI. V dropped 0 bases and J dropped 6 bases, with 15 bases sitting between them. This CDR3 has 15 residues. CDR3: CASSEAMGYASEQYF. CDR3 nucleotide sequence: TGTGCCAGCAGTGAAGCGATGGGTTATGCTTCCGAGCAGTACTTC. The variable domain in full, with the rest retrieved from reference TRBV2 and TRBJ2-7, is EPEVTQTPSHQVTQMGQEVILRCVPISNHLYFYWYRQILGQKVEFLVSFYNNEISEKSEIFDDQFSVERPDGSNFTLKIRSTKLEDSAMYFCASSEAMGYASEQYFGPGTRLTVT.

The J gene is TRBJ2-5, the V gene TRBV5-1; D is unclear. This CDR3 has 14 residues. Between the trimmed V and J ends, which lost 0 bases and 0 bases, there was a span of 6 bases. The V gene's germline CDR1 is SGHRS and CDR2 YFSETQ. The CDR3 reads CASSLARNQETQYF. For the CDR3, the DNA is TGCGCCAGCAGCTTGGCTAGGAACCAAGAGACCCAGTACTTC.